The 19 T cell receptor beta chains presented below share a single source sample, sequenced in a study of blood T cell repertoires in COVID-19. Profiled with immunoSEQ multiplex PCR; TCRdb holds only in-frame clones, not every one. This repertoire shows over 45,000 clones, around 83% found once; its top ten account for roughly 6%. The sequenced sample consisted of peripheral blood. The receptors derive from an elderly woman with acute or convalescent COVID-19.

The genes are TRBV6-5 and TRBJ1-1, with 8 bases aligning to TRBD1. Trimming at V came to 2 bases and at J to 6 bases, leaving 8 bases not matched to a gene. The germline gives CDR1 MNHEY, CDR2 SVGAGI. This CDR3 is built from 15 residues. CDR3 sequence: CASSYRQGFLAEAFF. The CDR3 DNA is TGTGCCAGCAGTTACCGACAGGGGTTTCTCGCTGAAGCTTTCTTT.

There are a few counts of this clone. For the CDR3, the DNA is TGTGCCAGTAGTAGGGGGGGGGCAGGGAGTAGCAATCAGCCCCAGCATTTT. Its translation: CASSRGGAGSSNQPQHF. V and J are TRBV19 and TRBJ1-5, with D maybe TRBD1 (6 bases). Germline-derived CDR1 and CDR2 are LNHDA and SQIVND (reference sequence). The CDR3 has 17 amino acids. Trimming left V 4 bases short and J 0 bases short, with 16 bases between.

The table lists this clone with a few counts. The rearrangement uses TRBV6-2 or TRBV6-3 and TRBJ1-6; 7 bases align to TRBD1. V shed 0 bases, J shed 8 bases, and the junction held 13 bases outside the gene matches. CDR3 size: 18 residues. Germline-derived CDR1 and CDR2 are MNHEY and SVGEGT. The CDR3 DNA reads TGTGCCAGCAGTTACTCGAGATACAGGGGAAAGTGGGATTCACCCCTCCACTTT. Translating it yields CASSYSRYRGKWDSPLHF.

The genes are TRBV6-2 or TRBV6-3 and TRBJ1-4; the D gene is possibly TRBD1 (5 bases). V dropped 4 bases and J dropped 0 bases, with 12 bases sitting between them. The CDR3 totals 16 residues. Germline CDR1 and CDR2: MNHEY and SVGEGT. CDR3 DNA: TGTGCCAGCAGTTCCCGCCTGACAGCAACTAATGAAAAACTGTTTTTT. Translation: CASSSRLTATNEKLFF.

V gene TRBV3-1 (or the pseudogene TRBV3-2) combines with J gene TRBJ1-4; a weak D match, TRBD1 (6 bases). The V and J ends lost 5 bases and 8 bases respectively, with 18 bases between them. The CDR3 sequence is 15 residues long. CDR1 LGHDT and CDR2 YNNKEL come from the germline V gene (reference sequence). This chain's CDR3 is CASSVDAGAGEKLFF. The CDR3 DNA is TGTGCCAGCAGCGTCGATGCGGGGGCGGGAGAAAAACTGTTTTTT.

This sequence joins TRBV12-3 or TRBV12-4 and TRBJ1-4; no definite D call. This CDR3 has 12 amino acids. V was shortened by 3 bases and J by 3 bases, with 2 bases between the two germline ends. CDR3 nucleotide sequence: TGTGCCAGCAGTTTCTCTAATGAAAAACTGTTTTTT. Protein product: CASSFSNEKLFF.

The gene calls are TRBV6-5 and TRBJ2-3, with D unclear. Trimming pared 5 bases from V and 6 bases from J, leaving 9 bases between. Germline V gives CDR1 MNHEY, CDR2 SVGAGI. The CDR3 runs to 12 residues. The CDR3 nucleotides read TGTGCCAGCAGTCAGACCGGGGATACGCAGTATTTT. It yields the protein CASSQTGDTQYF.

As to this clone: Compared with germline, one end of the junction differs, possibly owing to a read error. The V gene is TRBV6-1, the J gene TRBJ2-1; TRBD2 agrees at 9 bases. Looked up from germline, CDR1 is MNHNS and CDR2 is SASEGT. The CDR3 length is 15 residues. CDR3 residues: CASSQAGGEYNEQFF. The CDR3 coding sequence is TGTGCCAGCAGTCAAGCGGGGGGAGAGTACAATGAGCAGTTCTTC.

The chain links TRBV3-1 (or the pseudogene TRBV3-2) to TRBJ1-4; possible D gene TRBD1, 5 bases. The CDR3 is 16 residues long. Germline CDR1 and CDR2: LGHDT and YNNKEL (reference sequence). V was shortened by 4 bases and J by 2 bases, with 14 bases between the two germline ends. CDR3 in amino acids: CASSPGSTGTNEKLFF. In DNA, the CDR3 is TGTGCCAGCAGCCCCGGATCCACAGGTACTAATGAAAAACTGTTTTTT.

This chain joins TRBV27 and TRBJ1-5, with 8 bases identical to TRBD1. V trimming: 6 bases; J trimming: 6 bases; junction bases outside the gene matches: 10. The CDR3 extends over 15 amino acids. The germline V gene has CDR1 MNHEY and CDR2 SMNVEV (reference sequence). The DNA of the CDR3 is TGTGCCAGCAGGGATACATACAGGGGGAGTCAGCCCCAGCATTTT. Protein product: CASRDTYRGSQPQHF.

This chain connects TRBV18 to TRBJ1-2; D is undetermined. CDR3 length: 13 amino acids. The germline CDR1 and CDR2 sequences are KGHSH and LQKENI. V was clipped by 3 bases and J by 4 bases, with 9 bases between them. CDR3 coding DNA: TGTGCCAGCTCACCGGCAGGAAGCTATGGCTACACCTTC. It specifies CASSPAGSYGYTF.

The chain links TRBV10-1 to TRBJ2-1; TRBD2 matches at 8 bases. The CDR3 spans 15 residues. CDR1 is WNHNN and CDR2 is SYGVQD in the germline V gene (reference sequence). J gave up 6 bases and V 0 bases, and 4 bases lay outside the gene matches. The CDR3 DNA reads TGCGCCAGCAGTGAGTCTCGGGGGGGCGGCAATGAGCAGTTCTTC. Encoded protein: CASSESRGGGNEQFF.

This rearrangement joins TRBV6-6 to TRBJ1-5; TRBD1 is a possible D gene (6 bases). Germline loops: CDR1 MNHNY, CDR2 SVGAGI (reference sequence). CDR3 size: 15 residues. Between the trimmed V and J ends, which lost 5 bases and 4 bases, there was a span of 15 bases. The CDR3 region has the DNA TGTGCCAGCAGTCCCGGGAGGGGGAGGAATCAGCCCCAGCATTTT. Translated: CASSPGRGRNQPQHF.

This clone has only one observation. The J gene is TRBJ1-3, the V gene TRBV10-3, with a possible D match to TRBD1 (5 bases). Trimming took 7 bases from V and 4 from J, leaving 14 bases between them. CDR3 size: 14 residues. CDR1 and CDR2 (germline): ENHRY, SYGVKD. The CDR3 DNA is TGTGCCATCAAAGCTCCGGGGGAAGGAAACACCATATATTTT. This sequence encodes CAIKAPGEGNTIYF.

This chain links TRBV5-8 with TRBJ2-5; 8 nucleotides align to TRBD1. V lost 4 bases to trimming and J lost 3 bases; unmatched junction nucleotides: 5. CDR1 is SGHTS and CDR2 is YDEGEE in the germline V gene. The CDR3 totals 14 residues. CDR3 sequence: CASSNRDRKETQYF. The CDR3 DNA sequence: TGTGCCAGCAGCAACCGGGACAGGAAAGAGACCCAGTACTTC.

This chain links TRBV27 with TRBJ2-1; D uncertain. The CDR3 contains 15 residues. Trimming cost V 3 bases and J 0 bases, with 9 bases left between them. Germline V gene data show CDR1 as MNHEY and CDR2 as SMNVEV (reference sequence). CDR3 DNA: TGTGCCAGCAGTTTGCGCCTAAGCTCCTACAATGAGCAGTTCTTC. It encodes CASSLRLSSYNEQFF.

The chain couples TRBV6-5 to TRBJ1-2; the D gene is possibly TRBD1 (6 bases). This CDR3 has 16 residues. V was shortened by 3 bases and J by 2 bases, with 16 bases between the two germline ends. Per germline, CDR1 MNHEY and CDR2 SVGAGI. The CDR3 spells CASSYIPDSKNYGYTF. The CDR3 nucleotides read TGTGCCAGCAGTTATATTCCGGACAGCAAGAACTATGGCTACACCTTC.

The gene calls are TRBV19 and TRBJ2-7; 8 bases agree with TRBD1. This CDR3 is built from 13 residues. The junction had 2 bases not matched to a gene; V was cut back by 3 bases and J by 4 bases. Germline CDR1 LNHDA, CDR2 SQIVND (reference sequence). The CDR3 sequence is CASSIGDRYEQYF. In DNA, the CDR3 is TGTGCCAGTAGTATCGGGGACAGGTACGAGCAGTACTTC.

This clone was detected only a few times. The genes are TRBV6-1 and TRBJ1-4; 8 bases align to TRBD1. V lost 2 bases to trimming and J lost 11 bases; unmatched junction nucleotides: 4. The CDR3 loop spans 13 amino acids. Germline V lookup: CDR1 MNHNS, CDR2 SASEGT. CDR3 region: CASSELQGGKLFF. CDR3 nucleotide sequence: TGTGCCAGCAGTGAATTACAGGGGGGGAAACTGTTTTTT.